Below, one T cell receptor beta chain is given with its context. What it binds is not known. These data belong to a study of somatic mutations in cytotoxic T cells in rheumatoid arthritis. In the original workflow: There were rare matches between patient CD8+ clones larger than 1% and published virus-specific TCRB sequences. The data were produced by immunoSEQ multiplex PCR, yet TCRdb's version contains in-frame clones alone and is incomplete. V and J calls plus clone size are reproduced from that table; the DNA served to infer D and trimming. The sample holds roughly 30,000 clones, around nine tenths seen once. The study, taken as a whole, reports: Rheumatoid arthritis patients and age-matched healthy controls showed no significant difference in CD8+ T-cell clonality.

The CDR3 covers 12 residues. The germline gives CDR1 SGHVS, CDR2 FQNEAQ. V lost 5 bases to trimming and J lost 7 bases, with 10 bases between them. The source of this sequence is an adult with rheumatoid arthritis. Sequenced sample: CD8+ T cells sorted from blood. The chain has TRBV7-8 and TRBJ2-3; TRBD2 might be the D (6 bases). CDR3 protein: CASSLDYNTQYF. CDR3 DNA sequence: TGTGCCAGCAGCCTGGACTACAATACGCAGTATTTT.